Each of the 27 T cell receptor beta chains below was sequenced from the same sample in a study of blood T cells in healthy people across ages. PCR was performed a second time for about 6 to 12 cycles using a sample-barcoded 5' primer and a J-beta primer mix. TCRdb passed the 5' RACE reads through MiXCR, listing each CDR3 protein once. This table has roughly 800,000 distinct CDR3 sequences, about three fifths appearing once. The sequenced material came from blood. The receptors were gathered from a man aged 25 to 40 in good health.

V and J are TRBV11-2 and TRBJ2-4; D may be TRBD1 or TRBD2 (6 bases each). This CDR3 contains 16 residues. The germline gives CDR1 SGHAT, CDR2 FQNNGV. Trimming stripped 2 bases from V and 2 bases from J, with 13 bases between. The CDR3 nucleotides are TGTGCCAGCAGCTTAATGGGGGGCGTTTCCAAAAACATTCAGTACTTC. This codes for CASSLMGGVSKNIQYF.

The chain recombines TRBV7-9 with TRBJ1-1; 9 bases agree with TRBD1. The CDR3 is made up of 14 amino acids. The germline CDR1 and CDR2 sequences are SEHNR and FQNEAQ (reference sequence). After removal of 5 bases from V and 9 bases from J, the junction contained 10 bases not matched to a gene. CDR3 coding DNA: TGTGCCAGCAGCACGGGACAGGGAAATAGTCAAGCTTTCTTT. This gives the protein CASSTGQGNSQAFF.

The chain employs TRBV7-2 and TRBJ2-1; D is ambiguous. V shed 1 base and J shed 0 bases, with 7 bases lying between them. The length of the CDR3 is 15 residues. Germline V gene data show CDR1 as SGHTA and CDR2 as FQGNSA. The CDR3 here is CASSLVVSSYNEQFF. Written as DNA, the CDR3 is TGTGCCAGCAGCTTAGTTGTTAGCTCCTACAATGAGCAGTTCTTC.

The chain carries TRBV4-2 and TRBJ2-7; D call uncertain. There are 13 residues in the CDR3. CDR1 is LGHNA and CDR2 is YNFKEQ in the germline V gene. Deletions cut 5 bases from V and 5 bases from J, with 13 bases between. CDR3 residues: CASSGLSGNEQYF. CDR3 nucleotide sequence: TGTGCCAGCAGCGGGCTGTCGGGCAACGAGCAGTACTTC.

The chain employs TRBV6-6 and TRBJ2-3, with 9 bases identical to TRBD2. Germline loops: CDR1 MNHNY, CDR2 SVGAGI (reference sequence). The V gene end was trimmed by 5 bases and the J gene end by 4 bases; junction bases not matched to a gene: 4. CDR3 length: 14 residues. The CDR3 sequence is CASSPRGGSDTQYF. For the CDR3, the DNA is TGTGCCAGCAGTCCGCGGGGGGGCTCAGATACGCAGTATTTT.

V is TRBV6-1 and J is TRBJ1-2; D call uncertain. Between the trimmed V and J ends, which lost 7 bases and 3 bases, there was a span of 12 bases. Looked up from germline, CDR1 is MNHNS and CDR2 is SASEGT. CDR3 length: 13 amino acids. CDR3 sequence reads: CASIAVGDYGYTF. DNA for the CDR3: TGTGCCAGCATCGCCGTGGGAGACTATGGCTACACCTTC.

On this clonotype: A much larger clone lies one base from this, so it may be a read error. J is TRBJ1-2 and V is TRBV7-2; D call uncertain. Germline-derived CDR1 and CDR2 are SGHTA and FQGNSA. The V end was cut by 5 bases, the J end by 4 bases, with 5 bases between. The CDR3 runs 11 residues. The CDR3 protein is CASSPSYGYTF. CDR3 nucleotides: TGTGCCAGCAGCCCGAGCTATGGCTACACCTTC.

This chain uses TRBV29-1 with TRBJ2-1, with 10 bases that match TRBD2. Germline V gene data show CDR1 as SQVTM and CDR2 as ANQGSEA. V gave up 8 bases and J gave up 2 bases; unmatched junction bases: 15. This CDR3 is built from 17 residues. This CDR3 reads CSPGRLAGVGPYNEQFF. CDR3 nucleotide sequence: TGCAGCCCGGGACGGCTAGCGGGAGTGGGCCCCTACAATGAGCAGTTCTTC.

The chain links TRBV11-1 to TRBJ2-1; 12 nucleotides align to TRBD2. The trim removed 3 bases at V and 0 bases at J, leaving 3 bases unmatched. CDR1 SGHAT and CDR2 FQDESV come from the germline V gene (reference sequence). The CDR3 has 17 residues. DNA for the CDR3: TGTGCCAGCAGCTTTAGACTAGCGGGAGCCTCCTACAATGAGCAGTTCTTC. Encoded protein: CASSFRLAGASYNEQFF.

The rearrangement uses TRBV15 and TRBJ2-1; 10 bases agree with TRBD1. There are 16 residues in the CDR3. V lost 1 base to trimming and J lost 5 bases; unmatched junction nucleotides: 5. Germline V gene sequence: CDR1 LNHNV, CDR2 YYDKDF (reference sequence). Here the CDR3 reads CATSRGRQGAHNEQFF. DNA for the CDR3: TGTGCCACCAGCAGAGGTCGACAGGGGGCCCACAATGAGCAGTTCTTC. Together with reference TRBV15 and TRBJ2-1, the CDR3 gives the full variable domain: DAMVIQNPRYQVTQFGKPVTLSCSQTLNHNVMYWYQQKSSQAPKLLFHYYDKDFNNEADTPDNFQSRRPNTSFCFLDIRSPGLGDTAMYLCATSRGRQGAHNEQFFGPGTRLTVL.

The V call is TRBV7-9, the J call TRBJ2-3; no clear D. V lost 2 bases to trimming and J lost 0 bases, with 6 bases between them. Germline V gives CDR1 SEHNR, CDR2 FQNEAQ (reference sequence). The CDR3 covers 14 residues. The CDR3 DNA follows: TGTGCCAGCAGCTTAAGATGGAGCACAGATACGCAGTATTTT. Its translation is CASSLRWSTDTQYF.

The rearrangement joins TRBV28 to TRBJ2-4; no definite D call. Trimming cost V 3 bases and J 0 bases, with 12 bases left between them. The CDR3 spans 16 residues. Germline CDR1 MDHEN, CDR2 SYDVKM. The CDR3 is CASSFQRRRAKNIQYF. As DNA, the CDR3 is TGTGCCAGCAGTTTCCAGAGGAGAAGAGCCAAAAACATTCAGTACTTC.

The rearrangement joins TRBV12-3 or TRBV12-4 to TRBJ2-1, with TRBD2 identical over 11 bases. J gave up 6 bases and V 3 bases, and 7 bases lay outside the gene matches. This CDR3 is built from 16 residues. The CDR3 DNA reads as TGTGCCAGCAGTTTTGGTCCTAGCGGGGGGCTCAATGAGCAGTTCTTC. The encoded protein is CASSFGPSGGLNEQFF.

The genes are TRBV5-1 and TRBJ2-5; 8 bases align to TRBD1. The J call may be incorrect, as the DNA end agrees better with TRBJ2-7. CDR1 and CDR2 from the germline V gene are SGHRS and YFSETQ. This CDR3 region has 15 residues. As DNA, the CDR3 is TGCGCCAGCAGCCTGGGACAGGCCACCTACGACGAGCAGTACTTC. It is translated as CASSLGQATYDEQYF.

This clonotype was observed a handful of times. The CDR3 DNA reads TGTGCCAGCAGTGAAACCGGGACAGAAGAGACCCAGTACTTC. Translated: CASSETGTEETQYF. J is TRBJ2-5 and V is TRBV25-1, with 7 bases matching TRBD1. CDR3 length: 14 residues. The V segment lost 2 bases and the J segment 3 bases; nucleotides outside the gene matches: 3. Germline V gene sequence: CDR1 MGHDK, CDR2 SYGVNS.

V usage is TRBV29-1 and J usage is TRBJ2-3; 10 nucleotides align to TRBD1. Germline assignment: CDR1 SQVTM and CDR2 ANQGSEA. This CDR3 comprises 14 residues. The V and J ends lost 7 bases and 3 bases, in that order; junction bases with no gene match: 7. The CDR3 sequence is CSGSDRGSTDTQYF. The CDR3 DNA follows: TGCAGCGGATCGGACAGGGGGTCAACAGATACGCAGTATTTT.

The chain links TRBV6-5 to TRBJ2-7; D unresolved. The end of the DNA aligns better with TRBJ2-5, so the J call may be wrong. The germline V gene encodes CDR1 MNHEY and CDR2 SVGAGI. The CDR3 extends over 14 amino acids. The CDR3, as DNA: TGTGCCAGCAGTTACTCCGTCTTGGGGGAGACCCAGTACTTC. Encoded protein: CASSYSVLGETQYF.

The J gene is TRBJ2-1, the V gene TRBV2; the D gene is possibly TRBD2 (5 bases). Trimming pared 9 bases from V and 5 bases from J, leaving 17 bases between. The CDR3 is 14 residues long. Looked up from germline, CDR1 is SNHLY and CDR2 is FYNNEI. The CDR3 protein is CARTGPSGNNEQFF. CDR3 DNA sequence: TGTGCCAGGACTGGCCCGAGCGGAAACAATGAGCAGTTCTTC. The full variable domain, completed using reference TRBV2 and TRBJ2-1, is EPEVTQTPSHQVTQMGQEVILRCVPISNHLYFYWYRQILGQKVEFLVSFYNNEISEKSEIFDDQFSVERPDGSNFTLKIRSTKLEDSAMYFCARTGPSGNNEQFFGPGTRLTVL.

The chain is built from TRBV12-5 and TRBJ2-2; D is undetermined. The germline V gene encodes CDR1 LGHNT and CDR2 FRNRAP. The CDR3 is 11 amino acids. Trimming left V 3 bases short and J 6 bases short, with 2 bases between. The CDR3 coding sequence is TGTGCTAGTGGTTTTTCCGGGGAGCTGTTTTTT. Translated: CASGFSGELFF.

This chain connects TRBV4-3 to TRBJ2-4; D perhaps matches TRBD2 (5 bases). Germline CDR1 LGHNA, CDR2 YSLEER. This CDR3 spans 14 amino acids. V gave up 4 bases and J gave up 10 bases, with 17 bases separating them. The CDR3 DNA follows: TGCGCCAGCAGCCGAGATCCTCAGCGGAGTATTCAGTACTTC. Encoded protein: CASSRDPQRSIQYF.

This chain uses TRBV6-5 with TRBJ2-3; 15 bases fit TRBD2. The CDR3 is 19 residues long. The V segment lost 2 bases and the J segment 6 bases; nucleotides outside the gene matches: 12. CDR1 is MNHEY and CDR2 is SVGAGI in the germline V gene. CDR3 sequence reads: CASSYRTSGGALRSDTQYF. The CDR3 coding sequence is TGTGCCAGCAGTTACCGGACTAGCGGGGGGGCCCTCCGCTCCGATACGCAGTATTTT.

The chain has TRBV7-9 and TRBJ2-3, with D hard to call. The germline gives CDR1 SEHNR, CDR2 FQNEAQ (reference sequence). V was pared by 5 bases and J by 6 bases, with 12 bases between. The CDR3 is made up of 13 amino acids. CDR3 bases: TGTGCCAGCAGCCCTTCCCCCGGGGATACGCAGTATTTT. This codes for CASSPSPGDTQYF.

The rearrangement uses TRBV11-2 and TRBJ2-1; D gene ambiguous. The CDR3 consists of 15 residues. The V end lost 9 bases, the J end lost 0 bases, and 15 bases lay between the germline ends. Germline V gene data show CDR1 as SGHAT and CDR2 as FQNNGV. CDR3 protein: CASAVGSSSYNEQFF. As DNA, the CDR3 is TGTGCCAGTGCTGTAGGGTCGAGCTCCTACAATGAGCAGTTCTTC.

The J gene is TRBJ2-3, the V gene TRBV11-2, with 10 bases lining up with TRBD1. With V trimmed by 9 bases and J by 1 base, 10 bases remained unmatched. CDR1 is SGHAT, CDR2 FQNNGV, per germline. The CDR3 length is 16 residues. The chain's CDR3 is CASTDRGALGTDTQYF. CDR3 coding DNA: TGTGCCAGTACGGACAGGGGGGCTTTGGGCACAGATACGCAGTATTTT.

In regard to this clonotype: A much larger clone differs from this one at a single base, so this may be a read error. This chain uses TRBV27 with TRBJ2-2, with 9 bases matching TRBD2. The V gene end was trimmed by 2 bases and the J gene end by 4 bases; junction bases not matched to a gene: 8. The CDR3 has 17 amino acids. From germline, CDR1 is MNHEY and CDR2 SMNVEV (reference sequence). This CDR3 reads CASSLPPTSGVTGELFF. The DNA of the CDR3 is TGTGCCAGCAGTTTACCTCCGACTAGCGGAGTCACCGGGGAGCTGTTTTTT.

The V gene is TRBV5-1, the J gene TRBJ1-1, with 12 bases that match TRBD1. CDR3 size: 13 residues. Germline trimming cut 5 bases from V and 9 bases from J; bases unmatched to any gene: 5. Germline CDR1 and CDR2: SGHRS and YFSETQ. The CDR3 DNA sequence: TGCGCCAGCAGGCCGGGACAGGGGGCAAAAGCTTTCTTT. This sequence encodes CASRPGQGAKAFF. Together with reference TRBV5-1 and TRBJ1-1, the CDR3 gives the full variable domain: KAGVTQTPRYLIKTRGQQVTLSCSPISGHRSVSWYQQTPGQGLQFLFEYFSETQRNKGNFPGRFSGRQFSNSRSEMNVSTLELGDSALYLCASRPGQGAKAFFGQGTRLTVV.

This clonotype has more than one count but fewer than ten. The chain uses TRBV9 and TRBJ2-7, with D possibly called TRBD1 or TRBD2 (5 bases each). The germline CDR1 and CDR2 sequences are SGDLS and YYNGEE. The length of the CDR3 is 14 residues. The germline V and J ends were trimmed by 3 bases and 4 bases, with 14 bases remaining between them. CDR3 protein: CASSAGPRPYEQYF. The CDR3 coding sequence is TGTGCCAGCAGCGCGGGACCACGACCATACGAGCAGTACTTC.